The rows below give T cell receptor beta chains drawn from one sample of a study of blood T cell repertoires in COVID-19. Libraries were prepared by immunoSEQ multiplex PCR; TCRdb keeps only in-frame clonotypes and omits some of them. The sample yields roughly 250,000 clones, about 88% seen once. Sequencing used PBMCs or T cells enriched from blood (not recorded which). The receptors were sampled from a woman aged 50 to 60 who had recovered from COVID-19. Each CDR3 is given with its conserved first and last residue. Fields, in order: clone size, V gene, D gene, J gene, CDR3 protein, CDR3 DNA. A D gene is named only where the DNA matches it firmly. Expanded clones get a size class; other rows say once, few or many, or leave the size out.

abundance: NA; v_gene: TRBV7-2; d_gene: TRBD2; j_gene: TRBJ2-4; CDR3aa: CASSLEAGGGQYF; CDR3nt: TGTGCCAGCAGCTTAGAGGCGGGGGGGGGCCAGTACTTC
abundance: NA; v_gene: TRBV5-1; d_gene: NA; j_gene: TRBJ2-2; CDR3aa: CASSLVQINTGELFF; CDR3nt: TGCGCCAGCAGCTTGGTACAGATTAACACCGGGGAGCTGTTTTTT
abundance: NA; v_gene: TRBV2; d_gene: NA; j_gene: TRBJ2-1; CDR3aa: CASSRLVFSYNEQFF; CDR3nt: TGTGCCAGCAGTCGACTAGTATTCTCCTACAATGAGCAGTTCTTC
abundance: NA; v_gene: TRBV29-1; d_gene: NA; j_gene: TRBJ1-3; CDR3aa: CSVEDRRDKSGNTIYF; CDR3nt: TGCAGCGTTGAAGACCGCCGGGACAAGTCTGGAAACACCATATATTTT
abundance: NA; v_gene: TRBV9; d_gene: NA; j_gene: TRBJ1-4; CDR3aa: CASSVEPSRGWTGSPNEKLFF; CDR3nt: TGTGCCAGCAGCGTAGAGCCATCGCGGGGTTGGACGGGCAGCCCAAATGAAAAACTGTTTTTT
abundance: NA; v_gene: TRBV6-1; d_gene: NA; j_gene: TRBJ2-3; CDR3aa: CASSEGLHPDTQYF; CDR3nt: TGTGCCAGCAGTGAGGGACTTCATCCAGATACGCAGTATTTT
abundance: NA; v_gene: TRBV24-1; d_gene: NA; j_gene: TRBJ2-1; CDR3aa: CATSDPTGLPRSYNEQFF; CDR3nt: TGTGCCACCAGTGATCCGACAGGACTCCCACGCTCCTACAATGAGCAGTTCTTC
abundance: NA; v_gene: TRBV4-2; d_gene: TRBD1; j_gene: TRBJ2-7; CDR3aa: CASSPGRDRGHYEQYF; CDR3nt: TGTGCCAGCAGCCCCGGCCGGGACAGGGGGCACTACGAGCAGTACTTC
abundance: NA; v_gene: TRBV24-1; d_gene: NA; j_gene: TRBJ2-6; CDR3aa: CATGTANVLTF; CDR3nt: TGTGCCACGGGCACAGCCAACGTCCTGACTTTC
abundance: NA; v_gene: TRBV7-6; d_gene: NA; j_gene: TRBJ1-4; CDR3aa: CASSLVTGANEKLFF; CDR3nt: TGTGCCAGCAGCTTAGTGACAGGAGCTAATGAAAAACTGTTTTTT
abundance: NA; v_gene: TRBV30; d_gene: TRBD2; j_gene: TRBJ2-7; CDR3aa: CAWSPNRVSGNYEQYF; CDR3nt: TGTGCCTGGAGTCCCAACCGGGTTAGCGGGAACTACGAGCAGTACTTC
abundance: NA; v_gene: TRBV29-1; d_gene: NA; j_gene: TRBJ2-5; CDR3aa: CSVELPGADETQYF; CDR3nt: TGCAGCGTTGAGCTCCCAGGGGCGGACGAGACCCAGTACTTC
abundance: NA; v_gene: TRBV4-3; d_gene: TRBD2; j_gene: TRBJ2-5; CDR3aa: CASSPRGGNQETQYF; CDR3nt: TGCGCCAGCAGCCCCCGGGGAGGGAACCAAGAGACCCAGTACTTC
abundance: NA; v_gene: TRBV19; d_gene: NA; j_gene: TRBJ2-2; CDR3aa: CASSIEPKTTAFANTGELFF; CDR3nt: TGTGCCAGTAGTATAGAGCCCAAGACGACAGCTTTCGCGAACACCGGGGAGCTGTTTTTT
abundance: NA; v_gene: TRBV6-1; d_gene: NA; j_gene: TRBJ1-2; CDR3aa: CASSGAGQLYGYTF; CDR3nt: TGTGCCAGCAGTGGGGCCGGACAGCTCTATGGCTACACCTTC
abundance: NA; v_gene: TRBV9; d_gene: NA; j_gene: TRBJ2-3; CDR3aa: CASSPRRSGSTDTQYF; CDR3nt: TGTGCCAGCAGCCCGCGGCGGAGCGGGAGCACAGATACGCAGTATTTT
abundance: NA; v_gene: TRBV28; d_gene: TRBD1; j_gene: TRBJ1-3; CDR3aa: CASSLGTVGRKGNTIYF; CDR3nt: TGTGCCAGCAGTTTGGGGACAGTTGGACGGAAAGGAAACACCATATATTTT
abundance: NA; v_gene: TRBV28; d_gene: TRBD2; j_gene: TRBJ2-7; CDR3aa: CATRRAGDFYEQYF; CDR3nt: TGTGCCACTCGACGGGCGGGAGACTTCTACGAGCAGTACTTC
abundance: NA; v_gene: TRBV19; d_gene: NA; j_gene: TRBJ1-5; CDR3aa: CASQTQGIQPQHF; CDR3nt: TGTGCCAGTCAAACTCAGGGGATCCAGCCCCAGCATTTT
abundance: NA; v_gene: TRBV4-1; d_gene: TRBD1; j_gene: TRBJ1-1; CDR3aa: CASSQGDSMTEAFF; CDR3nt: TGCGCCAGCAGCCAGGGGGACAGTATGACTGAAGCTTTCTTT
abundance: NA; v_gene: TRBV7-2; d_gene: NA; j_gene: TRBJ2-1; CDR3aa: CASSLSVDSGYNEQFF; CDR3nt: TGTGCCAGCAGCTTATCAGTGGATAGCGGTTACAATGAGCAGTTCTTC
abundance: NA; v_gene: TRBV7-2; d_gene: TRBD1; j_gene: TRBJ2-3; CDR3aa: CASSLRTGSTDTQYF; CDR3nt: TGTGCCAGCAGCTTAAGGACAGGGAGCACAGATACGCAGTATTTT
abundance: NA; v_gene: TRBV5-5; d_gene: TRBD1; j_gene: TRBJ2-7; CDR3aa: CASSFFGQAYEQYF; CDR3nt: TGTGCCAGCAGCTTCTTCGGACAGGCCTACGAGCAGTACTTC
abundance: NA; v_gene: TRBV19; d_gene: NA; j_gene: TRBJ2-2; CDR3aa: CASTEGGTGELFF; CDR3nt: TGTGCCAGTACAGAAGGGGGCACCGGGGAGCTGTTTTTT
abundance: NA; v_gene: TRBV5-6; d_gene: TRBD2; j_gene: TRBJ2-3; CDR3aa: CASSRPLAGPLTDTQYF; CDR3nt: TGTGCCAGCAGCCGGCCTCTAGCGGGTCCTCTCACAGATACGCAGTATTTT
abundance: NA; v_gene: TRBV19; d_gene: NA; j_gene: TRBJ1-4; CDR3aa: CASSLSPGGEKLFF; CDR3nt: TGTGCCAGTAGTTTAAGCCCTGGAGGAGAAAAACTGTTTTTT
abundance: NA; v_gene: TRBV3-1/TRBV3-2; d_gene: NA; j_gene: TRBJ2-1; CDR3aa: CASSQSGGSAYNEQFF; CDR3nt: TGTGCCAGCAGCCAAAGTGGCGGGTCGGCCTACAATGAGCAGTTCTTC
abundance: NA; v_gene: TRBV28; d_gene: NA; j_gene: TRBJ1-1; CDR3aa: CASSPLRTEAFF; CDR3nt: TGTGCCAGCAGCCCACTACGGACTGAAGCTTTCTTT
abundance: NA; v_gene: TRBV3-1/TRBV3-2; d_gene: NA; j_gene: TRBJ1-6; CDR3aa: CASSLSEGIHSPLHF; CDR3nt: TGTGCCAGCAGTTTGAGTGAGGGAATTCATTCACCCCTCCACTTT
abundance: NA; v_gene: TRBV18; d_gene: TRBD1; j_gene: TRBJ2-7; CDR3aa: CASSQDRASEQYF; CDR3nt: TGTGCCAGCTCTCAGGACAGGGCTAGCGAGCAGTACTTC
abundance: NA; v_gene: TRBV7-6; d_gene: NA; j_gene: TRBJ2-7; CDR3aa: CASSLTPVGLYEQYF; CDR3nt: TGTGCCAGCAGCTTGACTCCTGTCGGCCTCTACGAGCAGTACTTC
abundance: NA; v_gene: TRBV27; d_gene: TRBD1; j_gene: TRBJ1-6; CDR3aa: CASSPTRQGRASPLHF; CDR3nt: TGTGCCAGCAGTCCTACACGACAGGGTAGGGCCTCTCCCCTCCACTTT
abundance: NA; v_gene: TRBV2; d_gene: NA; j_gene: TRBJ1-4; CDR3aa: CASRLTGIPNEKLFF; CDR3nt: TGTGCCAGCAGACTTACCGGGATACCTAATGAAAAACTGTTTTTT
abundance: NA; v_gene: TRBV2; d_gene: NA; j_gene: TRBJ1-4; CDR3aa: CASSDLGSDNEKLFF; CDR3nt: TGTGCCAGCAGTGATCTAGGCAGTGATAATGAAAAACTGTTTTTT
abundance: NA; v_gene: TRBV7-2; d_gene: NA; j_gene: TRBJ1-1; CDR3aa: CASSFLGWTEAFF; CDR3nt: TGTGCCAGCAGCTTCCTCGGGTGGACTGAAGCTTTCTTT
abundance: NA; v_gene: TRBV29-1; d_gene: NA; j_gene: TRBJ1-1; CDR3aa: CSDYREWNTEAFF; CDR3nt: TGCAGCGACTACAGGGAATGGAACACTGAAGCTTTCTTT
abundance: NA; v_gene: TRBV13; d_gene: TRBD1; j_gene: TRBJ2-2; CDR3aa: CASSLEQGINTGELFF; CDR3nt: TGTGCCAGCAGCTTAGAACAGGGGATCAACACCGGGGAGCTGTTTTTT
abundance: few; v_gene: TRBV30; d_gene: NA; j_gene: TRBJ2-5; CDR3aa: CAWTKLAVQETQYF; CDR3nt: TGTGCCTGGACAAAATTGGCGGTCCAAGAGACCCAGTACTTC
abundance: NA; v_gene: TRBV27; d_gene: TRBD2; j_gene: TRBJ2-7; CDR3aa: CASSSSGRAYEQYF; CDR3nt: TGTGCCAGCAGTTCCAGCGGGAGGGCCTACGAGCAGTACTTC
abundance: NA; v_gene: TRBV5-4; d_gene: NA; j_gene: TRBJ1-3; CDR3aa: CASSATAAGNTIYF; CDR3nt: TGTGCCAGCAGCGCGACAGCAGCTGGAAACACCATATATTTT
abundance: NA; v_gene: TRBV10-2; d_gene: TRBD1; j_gene: TRBJ1-1; CDR3aa: CASSAGQDYTEAFF; CDR3nt: TGCGCCAGCAGTGCAGGACAGGACTACACTGAAGCTTTCTTT
abundance: NA; v_gene: TRBV19; d_gene: NA; j_gene: TRBJ2-5; CDR3aa: CASSPSVGHRGTQYF; CDR3nt: TGTGCCAGTAGTCCCTCTGTCGGCCATCGGGGGACCCAGTACTTC
abundance: NA; v_gene: TRBV7-2; d_gene: TRBD2; j_gene: TRBJ2-1; CDR3aa: CASSSTSGRPEQFF; CDR3nt: TGTGCCAGCAGCTCCACTAGCGGGAGGCCTGAGCAGTTCTTC
abundance: NA; v_gene: TRBV5-1; d_gene: TRBD1; j_gene: TRBJ2-7; CDR3aa: CASSLAQGLTYEQYF; CDR3nt: TGCGCCAGCAGCTTGGCACAGGGGCTCACCTACGAGCAGTACTTC
abundance: NA; v_gene: TRBV2; d_gene: TRBD1; j_gene: TRBJ1-6; CDR3aa: CASRGQGGASNSPLHF; CDR3nt: TGTGCCAGCAGGGGACAGGGGGGGGCCTCTAATTCACCCCTCCACTTT
abundance: few; v_gene: TRBV28; d_gene: NA; j_gene: TRBJ1-2; CDR3aa: CASSLEQGFTYGYTF; CDR3nt: TGTGCCAGCAGTTTAGAACAGGGATTTACCTATGGCTACACCTTC
abundance: NA; v_gene: TRBV28; d_gene: TRBD2; j_gene: TRBJ2-2; CDR3aa: CASSRGLAGETGELFF; CDR3nt: TGTGCCAGCAGTCGAGGACTAGCGGGAGAAACCGGGGAGCTGTTTTTT
abundance: NA; v_gene: TRBV19; d_gene: TRBD1; j_gene: TRBJ1-3; CDR3aa: CASRHRGAGNTIYF; CDR3nt: TGTGCCAGTAGACACAGGGGTGCTGGAAACACCATATATTTT
abundance: NA; v_gene: TRBV19; d_gene: TRBD1; j_gene: TRBJ2-7; CDR3aa: CASSAQQGAYEQYF; CDR3nt: TGTGCCAGTAGTGCTCAACAGGGGGCTTACGAGCAGTACTTC
abundance: NA; v_gene: TRBV28; d_gene: TRBD2; j_gene: TRBJ2-7; CDR3aa: CASTPGGASGRLYEQYF; CDR3nt: TGTGCCAGCACCCCCGGGGGGGCTAGCGGGAGATTGTACGAGCAGTACTTC
abundance: NA; v_gene: TRBV6-2/TRBV6-3; d_gene: TRBD2; j_gene: TRBJ2-7; CDR3aa: CASSHGLAVTIYEQYF; CDR3nt: TGTGCCAGCAGTCACGGACTAGCGGTTACTATCTACGAGCAGTACTTC
abundance: few; v_gene: TRBV9; d_gene: NA; j_gene: TRBJ2-5; CDR3aa: CASSAGEGGTQYF; CDR3nt: TGTGCCAGCAGCGCAGGGGAGGGTGGGACCCAGTACTTC
abundance: NA; v_gene: TRBV15; d_gene: TRBD2; j_gene: TRBJ2-7; CDR3aa: CATPQASGYEQYF; CDR3nt: TGTGCCACCCCCCAGGCTAGCGGCTACGAGCAGTACTTC
abundance: few; v_gene: TRBV6-2/TRBV6-3; d_gene: TRBD1; j_gene: TRBJ1-1; CDR3aa: CASSYAGGRTEAFF; CDR3nt: TGTGCCAGCAGTTACGCAGGGGGTAGGACTGAAGCTTTCTTT
abundance: NA; v_gene: TRBV6-4; d_gene: NA; j_gene: TRBJ1-2; CDR3aa: CASSDKRTAYGYTF; CDR3nt: TGTGCCAGCAGTGACAAAAGGACAGCCTATGGCTACACCTTC